This T cell receptor (beta chain) appears in the sequencing data of a study of Ad26.COV2.S vaccination and SARS-CoV-2 variants. Across the whole study: The donor was enrolled in the Ad26.COV2.S arm of the COV1001 trial. Study-wide points: TCR breadth and depth estimates may have understated total T cell responses.

Deletions cut 2 bases from V and 4 bases from J, with 15 bases between. The germline CDR1 and CDR2 sequences are SEHNR and FQNEAQ (reference sequence). CDR3 length equals 16 residues. Of note for this clone: Its antigen remains unknown.

TCRdb keeps only in-frame clones here, not all; method: immunoSEQ multiplex PCR. The sample yields hundreds of thousands of clones, roughly 84% seen once. Described treatment: around 19 received Ad26.COV2.S at low or high dose, single or two shots; about 5 received placebo; per-sample allocation not given. Vaccine and placebo recipients were sampled on day 63 after the first injection. The chain is built from TRBV7-9 and TRBJ1-5, with a tentative D call TRBD1 (5 bases). This material consisted of peripheral blood, taken in a trial of Ad26.COV2.S vaccine versus placebo. The sequence came from a person between 18 and 59 years old who received the Ad26.COV2.S COVID-19 vaccine or a placebo. The CDR3 DNA sequence: TGTGCCAGCAGCTTAAAGGACAAAACAAGAAATCAGCCCCAGCATTTT. Its translation is CASSLKDKTRNQPQHF.